The 22 T cell receptor beta chains listed next were all sequenced from one sample in a study of sequential checkpoint blockade in melanoma. Sequencing used immunoSEQ multiplex PCR; TCRdb keeps in-frame clones, though not all of them. The repertoire has approximately 5,300 clones, 32% of them found once; the top ten carry 11%. Treatment noted: randomized to nivolumab then ipilimumab (arm A) or the reverse (arm B). The sample consisted of tumor tissue (inferred from file names), taken from a patient given nivolumab and ipilimumab in sequence. These receptors all stem from a human donor with melanoma.

The rearrangement uses TRBV15 and TRBJ2-2; D is undetermined. V lost 0 bases, J lost 6 bases, and 14 bases lay in between. Germline loops: CDR1 LNHNV, CDR2 YYDKDF (reference sequence). CDR3 length equals 16 residues. The CDR3 DNA reads as TGTGCCACCAGCAGAGAAGACTCGCCAGGCCCCGGGGAGCTGTTTTTT. Its translation: CATSREDSPGPGELFF. The full variable domain, its missing parts supplied by reference TRBV15 and TRBJ2-2, is DAMVIQNPRYQVTQFGKPVTLSCSQTLNHNVMYWYQQKSSQAPKLLFHYYDKDFNNEADTPDNFQSRRPNTSFCFLDIRSPGLGDTAMYLCATSREDSPGPGELFFGEGSRLTVL.

In its sample, this clone ranks as medium-sized (0.01 to 0.1%). The chain combines TRBV11-3 with TRBJ2-1; TRBD2 aligns across 9 bases. Germline trimming cut 5 bases from V and 5 bases from J; bases unmatched to any gene: 13. The CDR3 has 17 residues. Germline V gene lookup returns CDR1 SGHNT and CDR2 YENEEA. The CDR3 DNA reads as TGTGCCAGCAGCCCACCCCTGGCAGCGGGGGGTCACAATGAGCAGTTCTTC. Encoded protein: CASSPPLAAGGHNEQFF.

The table lists this clone with a few counts. This sequence joins TRBV28 and TRBJ2-1; D is possibly TRBD1 or TRBD2 (5 bases each). Trimming left V 2 bases short and J 10 bases short, with 18 bases between. CDR1 is MDHEN, CDR2 SYDVKM, per germline. The CDR3 totals 15 residues. For the CDR3, the DNA is TGTGCCAGCAGTTTAGAGGGGTCCCTCTCAGGAGAGCAGTTCTTC. Translating it yields CASSLEGSLSGEQFF.

This clone was observed a few times. The chain recombines TRBV5-1 with TRBJ1-1, with 8 bases that match TRBD1. This CDR3 has 14 residues. CDR1 and CDR2 from the germline V gene are SGHRS and YFSETQ. With V trimmed by 4 bases and J by 5 bases, 7 bases remained unmatched. This CDR3 reads CASSRDRGVTEAFF. CDR3 DNA: TGCGCCAGCAGCCGAGACAGGGGAGTAACTGAAGCTTTCTTT.

The chain employs TRBV5-1 and TRBJ1-3; D is unclear. The germline gives CDR1 SGHRS, CDR2 YFSETQ. CDR3 length equals 15 residues. Trimming cost V 4 bases and J 0 bases, with 11 bases left between them. This CDR3 reads CASSPTPFSGNTIYF. In DNA, the CDR3 is TGCGCCAGCAGCCCTACCCCCTTCTCTGGAAACACCATATATTTT. The complete variable domain, with remaining parts taken from reference TRBV5-1 and TRBJ1-3, reads KAGVTQTPRYLIKTRGQQVTLSCSPISGHRSVSWYQQTPGQGLQFLFEYFSETQRNKGNFPGRFSGRQFSNSRSEMNVSTLELGDSALYLCASSPTPFSGNTIYFGEGSWLTVV.

The rearrangement uses TRBV15 and TRBJ1-3; no clear D gene. From germline, CDR1 is LNHNV and CDR2 YYDKDF (reference sequence). The CDR3 has 17 amino acids. V shed 3 bases and J shed 0 bases, with 15 bases lying between them. The CDR3 DNA reads TGTGCCACCAGCAGTCCCAAGGACTTAAACTCTGGAAACACCATATATTTT. Protein sequence: CATSSPKDLNSGNTIYF. Using reference TRBV15 and TRBJ1-3 for the parts outside the CDR3, the full variable domain is DAMVIQNPRYQVTQFGKPVTLSCSQTLNHNVMYWYQQKSSQAPKLLFHYYDKDFNNEADTPDNFQSRRPNTSFCFLDIRSPGLGDTAMYLCATSSPKDLNSGNTIYFGEGSWLTVV.

This rearrangement joins TRBV30 to TRBJ2-7; D may be TRBD1 or TRBD2 (5 bases each). This CDR3 is 12 amino acids long. Trimming took off 1 base at V and 7 bases at J, with 11 bases between the two ends. Per germline, CDR1 GTSNPN and CDR2 SVGIG (reference sequence). The CDR3 bases are TGTGCCTGGAGTGGAGGGGCGAGGGAGCAGTACTTC. This codes for CAWSGGAREQYF.

In this sample, this clone turned up a few times. This chain joins TRBV19 and TRBJ2-3; TRBD1 matches at 7 bases. This CDR3 contains 14 residues. CDR1 LNHDA and CDR2 SQIVND come from the germline V gene (reference sequence). The ends lost 5 bases at V and 2 bases at J; junction bases unmatched: 4. Written as DNA, the CDR3 is TGTGCCAGTAGTGGCGACAGGGACACAGATACGCAGTATTTT. This translates into CASSGDRDTDTQYF.

The chain has TRBV6-8 and TRBJ1-1; D is undetermined. Trimming cost V 4 bases and J 3 bases, with 18 bases left between them. The CDR3 totals 16 residues. CDR1 is MNHGY, CDR2 SAAAGT, per germline. In DNA form, the CDR3 reads TGTGCCAGCAGTTTCCGACTCGGGAGGCGGGACACTGAAGCTTTCTTT. This encodes CASSFRLGRRDTEAFF.

This clone has more than one count but fewer than ten. The chain uses TRBV7-7 and TRBJ2-2, with 7 positions matching TRBD1. The CDR3 runs 16 residues. V trimming: 1 base; J trimming: 4 bases; junction bases outside the gene matches: 6. Per the germline V gene, CDR1 is SSHAT and CDR2 is FNYEAQ (reference sequence). The CDR3 spells CASSLVGQVGTGELFF. CDR3 DNA sequence: TGTGCCAGCAGCTTAGTAGGACAGGTCGGCACCGGGGAGCTGTTTTTT.

This sequence joins TRBV10-2 and TRBJ2-1; D is possibly TRBD1 or TRBD2 (5 bases each). CDR1 and CDR2 from the germline V gene are WSHSY and SAAADI. V lost 3 bases and J 4 bases, leaving 10 bases between the germline ends. This CDR3 contains 14 residues. The CDR3 sequence is CASSDRGDYNEQFF. CDR3 DNA sequence: TGCGCCAGCAGTGACCGAGGGGATTACAATGAGCAGTTCTTC.

This clone was seen only a few times. The chain combines TRBV11-3 with TRBJ2-5; 10 positions match TRBD2. In germline, CDR1 is SGHNT, CDR2 YENEEA. The CDR3 has 17 residues. With 2 bases clipped from V and 0 bases from J, the junction kept 6 bases outside the gene matches. This CDR3 reads CASSLSLAGEYQETQYF. Written as DNA, the CDR3 is TGTGCCAGCAGCTTAAGTCTAGCGGGGGAGTACCAAGAGACCCAGTACTTC.

This clone was counted many times. This sequence joins TRBV6-8 and TRBJ2-2; possibly TRBD2 for D (5 bases). Germline V gene data show CDR1 as MNHGY and CDR2 as SAAAGT. The CDR3 runs 14 residues. V was clipped by 6 bases and J by 7 bases, with 15 bases between them. CDR3 DNA sequence: TGTGCCAGCAGCGACTATGAGGTCGGCGGGGAGCTGTTTTTT. As protein: CASSDYEVGGELFF.

The rearrangement uses TRBV28 and TRBJ2-3; the match to TRBD2 covers 13 bases. CDR1 is MDHEN, CDR2 SYDVKM, per germline. This CDR3 is built from 17 residues. The V and J ends lost 2 bases and 1 base, in that order; junction bases with no gene match: 3. The CDR3 DNA follows: TGTGCCAGCAGTTTAGGGACTAGCGGGAAGGGCACAGATACGCAGTATTTT. The encoded protein is CASSLGTSGKGTDTQYF. Supplemented by reference TRBV28 and TRBJ2-3, the full variable domain reads DVKVTQSSRYLVKRTGEKVFLECVQDMDHENMFWYRQDPGLGLRLIYFSYDVKMKEKGDIPEGYSVSREKKERFSLILESASTNQTSMYLCASSLGTSGKGTDTQYFGPGTRLTVL.

V usage is TRBV9 and J usage is TRBJ1-3; no firm D call. Trimming removed 0 bases at V and 0 bases at J, with 10 bases between. This CDR3 has 16 residues. Germline CDR1 is SGDLS and CDR2 is YYNGEE. CDR3 bases: TGTGCCAGCAGCGTAGGGTCAGGTCACTCTGGAAACACCATATATTTT. Amino acid sequence: CASSVGSGHSGNTIYF.

This clone qualifies as medium-sized. The CDR3 sequence is CASSYLSSDTQYF. The CDR3 bases are TGTGCCAGCAGTTACTTGAGTAGCGATACGCAGTATTTT. This chain links TRBV6-8 with TRBJ2-3; D gene unclear. V was clipped by 1 base and J by 6 bases, with 8 bases between them. CDR3 size: 13 residues. The germline CDR1 and CDR2 sequences are MNHGY and SAAAGT.

The chain joins TRBV19 to TRBJ2-2; D tentatively reads TRBD1 or TRBD2 (6 bases each). Trimming took 10 bases from V and 7 from J, leaving 19 bases between them. Looked up from germline, CDR1 is LNHDA and CDR2 is SQIVND (reference sequence). The CDR3 spans 14 residues. DNA for the CDR3: TGTGCCACACGCCGGGGGCAGAACCACGGGGAGCTGTTTTTT. Translation: CATRRGQNHGELFF. Variable domain in full (rest from reference TRBV19 and TRBJ2-2): DGGITQSPKYLFRKEGQNVTLSCEQNLNHDAMYWYRQDPGQGLRLIYYSQIVNDFQKGDIAEGYSVSREKKESFPLTVTSAQKNPTAFYLCATRRGQNHGELFFGEGSRLTVL.

This chain joins TRBV14 and TRBJ1-3, with unresolved D. Germline CDR1 is SGHDN and CDR2 is FVKESK. The CDR3 has 16 residues. Trimming cost V 0 bases and J 0 bases, with 9 bases left between them. CDR3: CASSQDLTGSGNTIYF. CDR3 in DNA: TGTGCCAGCAGCCAAGATCTGACGGGCTCTGGAAACACCATATATTTT.

This clone was detected only a few times. The chain has TRBV6-8 and TRBJ2-3; 10 bases agree with TRBD2. Germline V lookup: CDR1 MNHGY, CDR2 SAAAGT. This CDR3 spans 15 amino acids. Germline trimming cut 5 bases from V and 2 bases from J; bases unmatched to any gene: 4. In DNA form, the CDR3 reads TGTGCCAGCAGTGACGGGACTAGCGACACAGATACGCAGTATTTT. Translating it yields CASSDGTSDTDTQYF.

Only a few counts were recorded for this clone. V and J are TRBV30 and TRBJ2-3, with TRBD1 matching 8 bases. J gave up 5 bases and V 5 bases, and 6 bases lay outside the gene matches. Germline-derived CDR1 and CDR2 are GTSNPN and SVGIG (reference sequence). CDR3 length equals 13 residues. The CDR3 DNA reads TGTGCCTGGGACAGGGGAGTGGGAGATACGCAGTATTTT. As protein: CAWDRGVGDTQYF.

The chain uses TRBV6-8 and TRBJ2-5; 13 nucleotides agree with TRBD2. J lost 2 bases, V lost 5 bases, and 8 bases had no gene match. The CDR3 loop spans 17 amino acids. Germline V gene data show CDR1 as MNHGY and CDR2 as SAAAGT. The CDR3 loop reads CASSLWTSGGAQETQYF. Here the CDR3 DNA reads TGTGCCAGCAGTCTTTGGACTAGCGGGGGAGCACAAGAGACCCAGTACTTC.

This clone was seen only once. The V and J genes are TRBV5-1 and TRBJ1-1; TRBD1 is a possible D gene (6 bases). Germline V gene sequence: CDR1 SGHRS, CDR2 YFSETQ. V lost 0 bases, J lost 0 bases, and 15 bases lay in between. CDR3 length: 17 residues. In DNA form, the CDR3 reads TGCGCCAGCAGCTTGGAGCCAGGGGCCGCCATGAACACTGAAGCTTTCTTT. Amino acids: CASSLEPGAAMNTEAFF.